The present TCR beta chain was sequenced within a study of T cell repertoires in ileal Crohn's disease. On the study more broadly: Postoperative therapy was given to about half: 11 thiopurines, 15 to 20 anti-TNF agents. The study, taken as a whole, reports: All patients with clonality above 26.8% had endoscopic recurrence. Mucosal expansions were suggested to be mainly CD8 T cells.

To note about this clone: Its antigen is not identified.

The data were produced by immunoSEQ multiplex PCR, yet TCRdb's version contains in-frame clones alone and is incomplete. The table includes fewer than 8,000 clones, roughly 78% detected once. Sequencing was carried out using ileal tissue. This receptor was identified in an adult with Crohn's disease.

The CDR3: CATGQAYEQYF. The CDR3 nucleotides read TGTGCCACAGGACAGGCCTACGAGCAGTACTTC. The genes are TRBV6-1 and TRBJ2-7; 7 bases map to TRBD1. The CDR3 extends over 11 amino acids. CDR1 is MNHNS, CDR2 SASEGT, per germline. J gave up 2 bases and V 10 bases, and 2 bases lay outside the gene matches.